Given below is one T cell receptor beta chain in context. Compared with germline, one end of the junction differs, possibly owing to a read error. This entry belongs to a study of cytomegalovirus exposure and HLA in healthy donors. Assay used: immunoSEQ multiplex PCR; TCRdb lists only in-frame clones, some missing. Found here are under 150,000 clones, 80% to 90% of them singletons; the top ten hold 1.9%. The sample consisted of PBMCs. This clonotype originated in a woman under 30 in good health and CMV-seronegative.

The CDR3 coding sequence is TGTGCCAGCCGTGAACAGGCATATAATGAAAAACTGTTTTTT. It translates to CASREQAYNEKLFF. The chain employs TRBV2 and TRBJ1-4; D perhaps matches TRBD1 (5 bases). This CDR3 region has 14 residues. From germline, CDR1 is SNHLY and CDR2 FYNNEI.